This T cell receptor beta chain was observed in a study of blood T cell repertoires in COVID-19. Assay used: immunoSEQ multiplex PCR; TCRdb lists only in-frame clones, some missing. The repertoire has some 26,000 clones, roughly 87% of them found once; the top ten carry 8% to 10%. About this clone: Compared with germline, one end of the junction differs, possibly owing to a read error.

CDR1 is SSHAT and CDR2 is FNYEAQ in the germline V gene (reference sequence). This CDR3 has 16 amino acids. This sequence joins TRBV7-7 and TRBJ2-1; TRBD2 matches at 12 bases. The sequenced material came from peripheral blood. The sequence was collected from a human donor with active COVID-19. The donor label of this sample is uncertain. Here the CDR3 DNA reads TGTGCTAGCAGCCCCTCCGGGACTAGCGGGTTCGATGAGCAGTTCTTC. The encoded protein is CASSPSGTSGFDEQFF.